Listed below are T cell receptor beta chains from one sample, sequenced in a study of post-analysis software for immune sequencing data. From the PCR reads, TCRdb called clonotypes with MiXCR, one entry per CDR3 protein. The table shows approximately 570,000 distinct CDR3 sequences, with about 40% occurring only once. The specimen was blood. Receptors were obtained from a girl under 18 with multiple sclerosis. Each CDR3 is given with its conserved first and last residue. Fields, in order: clone size, J gene, V gene, D gene, CDR3 DNA, CDR3 protein. D genes are given only for firm matches. Clone size appears in some rows only: once, few, many, or a class for an expanded clone.

- | TRBJ2-7 | TRBV28 | - | TGTGCCAGCAGTTTTCTTTCCGAGCAGTACTTC | CASSFLSEQYF
- | TRBJ2-1 | TRBV20-1 | TRBD2 | TGCAGTGCTTATACTACGGGACTAGCGGAGTCCTACAATGAGCAGTTCTTC | CSAYTTGLAESYNEQFF
- | TRBJ1-2 | TRBV6-2/TRBV6-3 | - | TGTGCCAGCCACGACCCGGGGGAAAACTATGGCTACACCTTC | CASHDPGENYGYTF
few | TRBJ2-3 | TRBV29-1 | - | TGCAGCGGTTCGGGAACATGGAGCACAGATACGCAGTATTTT | CSGSGTWSTDTQYF
- | TRBJ1-5 | TRBV12-3/TRBV12-4 | TRBD1 | TGTGCCTGCAGTGCGACAGGGAGAAACCAGCCCCAGCATTTT | CACSATGRNQPQHF
- | TRBJ2-3 | TRBV7-9 | TRBD1 | TGTGCCAGCAGCGACTCCGACAGGGTCACAGATACGCAGTATTTT | CASSDSDRVTDTQYF
few | TRBJ1-1 | TRBV2 | - | TGTGCCAGCAGGGGGGCGACAGCTATGAACACTGAAGCTTTCTTT | CASRGATAMNTEAFF
- | TRBJ1-5 | TRBV6-6 | - | TGTGCCAGCAGTTACTCAGGTTATAGCAATCAGCCCCAGCATTTT | CASSYSGYSNQPQHF
few | TRBJ2-5 | TRBV7-3 | TRBD2 | TGTGCCAGCAGCTTAACGCCCGCGGGGGGGCCCGAGACCCAGTACTTC | CASSLTPAGGPETQYF
- | TRBJ1-5 | TRBV4-1 | TRBD1 | TGCGCCAGCAGCCAAGTCCCGACAGGGGATCAGCCCCAGCATTTT | CASSQVPTGDQPQHF
- | TRBJ2-1 | TRBV28 | TRBD1 | TGTGCCAGCAGCCGACGACAGGGGCCCTACAATGAGCAGTTCTTC | CASSRRQGPYNEQFF
- | TRBJ1-4 | TRBV12-3/TRBV12-4 | TRBD1 | TGTGCCAGCACCCCCGGGACAGGGGGTGAAAAACTGTTTTTT | CASTPGTGGEKLFF
- | TRBJ1-2 | TRBV4-1 | - | TGCGCCAGCAGCCGGGACCCTACTCTGGGGAGAACCTATGGCTACACCTTC | CASSRDPTLGRTYGYTF
- | TRBJ2-1 | TRBV13 | TRBD2 | TGTGCCAGCAGCGCGACTAGCGGGGGGACCAGGTACAGTGAGCAGTTCTTC | CASSATSGGTRYSEQFF
- | TRBJ2-5 | TRBV3-1 | - | TGTGCCAGCAGCCTAAAGCACCTAGAGACCCAGTACTTC | CASSLKHLETQYF
- | TRBJ1-5 | TRBV10-3 | - | TGTGCCATCAGTGAGCAGGTAGGGGATCAGCCCCAGCATTTT | CAISEQVGDQPQHF
few | TRBJ2-5 | TRBV15 | - | TGTGCCACCAGCAGAGGGGAAATCAGGGCCCAAGAGACCCAGTACTTC | CATSRGEIRAQETQYF
few | TRBJ2-3 | TRBV3-1 | - | TGTGCCAGCAGCCCCAAACTAGACAGTACGCAGTATTTT | CASSPKLDSTQYF
- | TRBJ1-4 | TRBV9 | - | TGTGCCAGCAGCGTAGGCCCAAGGGAAGGGGAAAAACTGTTTTTT | CASSVGPREGEKLFF
- | TRBJ2-7 | TRBV3-1 | TRBD1 | TGTGCCAGCAGCCGAGACAGGGGGCGTACCTCCTACGAGCAGTACTTC | CASSRDRGRTSYEQYF
- | TRBJ2-3 | TRBV12-3/TRBV12-4 | TRBD2 | TGTGCCAGCAGTTTGTCTAGCGGGGCCACAGATACGCAGTATTTT | CASSLSSGATDTQYF
few | TRBJ1-2 | TRBV20-1 | - | TGCAGTACTCCAGCGGCAGGGGTAGGGTATGGCTACACCTTC | CSTPAAGVGYGYTF
- | TRBJ2-5 | TRBV27 | TRBD1 | TGTGCCAGCAGTTGGGACAGGGGGCGTGAGCAGTACTTC | CASSWDRGREQYF
once | TRBJ2-1 | TRBV20-1 | TRBD2 | TGCAGTGCTTGGGGCGGGCGGGGGGCAGGCAATGAGCAGTTCTTC | CSAWGGRGAGNEQFF
- | TRBJ2-7 | TRBV3-1 | - | TGTGCCAGCAGCCAAGGTCCTCCGGACGGAGCCTACGAGCAGTACTTC | CASSQGPPDGAYEQYF
few | TRBJ2-7 | TRBV13 | TRBD2 | TGTGCCAGCAGCTTAGCTGGTGGGACTAGCGGATACGAGCAGTACTTC | CASSLAGGTSGYEQYF
- | TRBJ2-3 | TRBV10-3 | - | TGTGCCACCTCAGTGGACACAGATACGCAGTATTTT | CATSVDTDTQYF
- | TRBJ2-7 | TRBV9 | - | TGTGCCAGCAGCGTAGACCAGCGGCCCTACGAGCAGTACTTC | CASSVDQRPYEQYF
- | TRBJ1-5 | TRBV28 | - | TGTGCCACCGATGGGGGTTTAGTGCAGCCCCAGCATTTT | CATDGGLVQPQHF
few | TRBJ2-7 | TRBV12-3/TRBV12-4 | TRBD1 | TGTGCCAGCAGTTCCGGACAGGGACTCGCCTACGAGCAGTACTTC | CASSSGQGLAYEQYF
few | TRBJ2-5 | TRBV29-1 | - | TGCAGCGCCATGACTTGGAAAGAGACCCAGTACTTC | CSAMTWKETQYF
- | TRBJ1-1 | TRBV12-3/TRBV12-4 | - | TGTGCCAGCGGACAGTTGAACACTGAAGCTTTCTTT | CASGQLNTEAFF
- | TRBJ2-3 | TRBV29-1 | - | TGCAGCGTTGCCAAAGGAGTCCGCTCCGATACGCAGTATTTT | CSVAKGVRSDTQYF
- | TRBJ1-5 | TRBV12-3/TRBV12-4 | TRBD1 | TGTGTCAGCAGTTTCCCTTCGACAGGGGGCTTTCAGCCCCAGCATTTT | CVSSFPSTGGFQPQHF
few | TRBJ2-7 | TRBV11-2 | - | TGTGCCAGCAGCTCCCAACCCCCGACTAGGGAATACGAGCAGTACTTC | CASSSQPPTREYEQYF
- | TRBJ1-6 | TRBV7-8 | - | TGTGCCAGCAGCGGGGGAAGCTCCTATAATTCACCCCTCCACTTT | CASSGGSSYNSPLHF
few | TRBJ2-1 | TRBV12-3/TRBV12-4 | TRBD2 | TGTGCCAGTACTGGGACTAGCCCGGGTGAGCAGTTCTTC | CASTGTSPGEQFF
- | TRBJ2-1 | TRBV20-1 | - | TGCAGTGCTAGAGATACGACGGCCTCCTCCTACAATGAGCAGTTCTTC | CSARDTTASSYNEQFF
- | TRBJ2-3 | TRBV20-1 | TRBD1 | TGCAGTGTCTGGACAGGGTGGGTCACAGATACGCAGTATTTT | CSVWTGWVTDTQYF
- | TRBJ2-3 | TRBV5-1 | - | TGCGCCAGCAGGGGCCTAGTGGGCACAGATACGCAGTATTTT | CASRGLVGTDTQYF
- | TRBJ2-7 | TRBV5-1 | - | TGCGCCAGCAGCCCGGGACCTCTCGGGCCCTACGAGCAGTACTTC | CASSPGPLGPYEQYF
- | TRBJ2-7 | TRBV5-1 | - | TGCGCCAGCAGCTTGGCGGGCAGGGACTACGAGCAGTACTTC | CASSLAGRDYEQYF
few | TRBJ1-5 | TRBV12-3/TRBV12-4 | - | TGTGCCAGCAGTCTACGGGGCACCAATCAGCCCCAGCATTTT | CASSLRGTNQPQHF
- | TRBJ2-1 | TRBV29-1 | - | TGCAGCGTTATGACAGTTTCCACCTACAATGCGCAGTTCTTC | CSVMTVSTYNAQFF
many | TRBJ1-2 | TRBV9 | - | TGTGCCAGCAGTGTAGGGGGGTATGGCTACACCTTC | CASSVGGYGYTF
- | TRBJ1-1 | TRBV20-1 | - | TGCAGTGCTCGATCAGGCATGAACACTGAAGCTTTCTTT | CSARSGMNTEAFF
- | TRBJ2-7 | TRBV4-1 | TRBD1 | TGCGCCAGCAGCCAGGGACAGGGAGGTCTTAACCACGAGCAGTACTTC | CASSQGQGGLNHEQYF
- | TRBJ2-3 | TRBV5-1 | TRBD2 | TGCGCCGGCAGTGGACTAGGGACAGATACGCAGTATTTT | CAGSGLGTDTQYF
many | TRBJ2-7 | TRBV4-2 | TRBD2 | TGTGCCAGCAGCCAAGAGTTTGCGGCGGGAGGAACCTACGAGCAGTACTTC | CASSQEFAAGGTYEQYF
- | TRBJ2-1 | TRBV7-6 | - | TGTGCCAGCAGCTTAGGGCCCGGGGGCGGAAGCTCCTACAATGAGCAGTTCTTC | CASSLGPGGGSSYNEQFF
- | TRBJ2-2 | TRBV30 | - | TGTGCCTGGAGTCGTCCCGGGGAGCTGTTTTTT | CAWSRPGELFF
few | TRBJ2-5 | TRBV12-3/TRBV12-4 | - | TGTGCCAGCAGTTTTAACCAGGGGGGGGAGACCCAGTACTTC | CASSFNQGGETQYF